This T cell receptor beta chain originates from a study of T cell repertoires in aging, cancer and after chemotherapy. Study as a whole: Donors were grouped into six age bands spanning 30 or younger through 70 or older.

The template was genomic DNA from peripheral blood, not RNA. TRB rearrangements spanning V, D and J were amplified using mixed TRB-A/B primers. One entry per CDR3 protein results from TCRdb running MiXCR on the multiplex PCR reads. Of fewer than 15,000 distinct CDR3 sequences listed, roughly 36% are singletons. CDR3 size: 11 residues. V lost 3 bases and J lost 5, with 5 bases in between. Per germline, CDR1 SGHNT and CDR2 YENEEA. On this clonotype itself: Its antigen is as yet unknown.

Study-wide findings and caveats: These repertoire data do not allow conclusions about immunological memory after chemotherapy.

The sample was blood. The receptor comes from a human donor in good health. The donor label of this sample is uncertain. This chain connects TRBV11-3 to TRBJ2-7; possibly TRBD1 for D (5 bases). The CDR3 DNA reads TGTGCCAGCAGCTTGACAGACGAGCAGTACTTC. This encodes CASSLTDEQYF. Variable domain in full (rest from reference TRBV11-3 and TRBJ2-7): EAGVVQSPRYKIIEKKQPVAFWCNPISGHNTLYWYLQNLGQGPELLIRYENEEAVDDSQLPKDRFSAERLKGVDSTLKIQPAELGDSAVYLCASSLTDEQYFGPGTRLTVT.